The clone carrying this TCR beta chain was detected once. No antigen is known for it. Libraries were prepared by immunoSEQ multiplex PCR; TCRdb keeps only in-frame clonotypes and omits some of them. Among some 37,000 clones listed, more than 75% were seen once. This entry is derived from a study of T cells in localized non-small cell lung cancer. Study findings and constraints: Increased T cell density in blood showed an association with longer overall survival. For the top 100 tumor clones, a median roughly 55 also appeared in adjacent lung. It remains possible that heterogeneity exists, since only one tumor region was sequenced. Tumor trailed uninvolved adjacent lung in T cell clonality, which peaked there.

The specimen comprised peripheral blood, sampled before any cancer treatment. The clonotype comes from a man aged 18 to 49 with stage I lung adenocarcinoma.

The CDR3 nucleotides are TGTGCCAGCAGCTTAGAGGTCAGGGGCAATTCACCCCTCCACTTT. Translating it yields CASSLEVRGNSPLHF. The V call is TRBV7-8, the J call TRBJ1-6, with a weak D call TRBD1 (6 bases). Germline CDR1 is SGHVS and CDR2 is FQNEAQ. Trimming took 1 base from V and 7 from J, leaving 11 bases between them. The CDR3 has 15 amino acids.